This TCR beta chain was obtained from a study of control samples from healthy donors and cancer patients. Clones were sequenced by immunoSEQ multiplex PCR, and TCRdb holds only the in-frame ones, with some missing. The sample consists of about 190,000 clones, 85% to 95% of them appearing once. The CDR3 consists of 16 residues. V lost 4 bases to trimming and J lost 7 bases; unmatched junction nucleotides: 8. Germline V gene lookup returns CDR1 MDHEN and CDR2 SYDVKM. The gene calls are TRBV28 and TRBJ1-4; 11 bases match TRBD1. Sequenced material: blood. The receptor was isolated from a man younger than 35 in good health. The chain's CDR3 is CASSSPTGTGGEKLFF. The CDR3 DNA sequence: TGTGCCAGCAGTTCCCCGACCGGGACAGGGGGTGAAAAACTGTTTTTT.